The TCR beta chain under discussion was sequenced for a study of shared clonotypes between healthy human individuals. TCRdb's table, derived via immunoSEQ multiplex PCR, lists solely in-frame clones and lacks some. The table has some 2.1 million clones, 93% seen once. Only CD45RO-negative cells positively selected for CCR7 counted as naive CD8 cells, so terminally differentiated effector memory CD45RA+ cells were excluded. Germline CDR1 and CDR2: SEHNR and FQNEAQ (reference sequence). Trimming pared 5 bases from V and 1 base from J, leaving 14 bases between. The CDR3 sequence is 15 residues long. The chain recombines TRBV7-9 with TRBJ2-5, with D possibly TRBD1 on 5 matching bases. The sequencing input was naive CD8+ T cells from PBMCs. The clonotype comes from a man between 18 and 35 years old in good health. Some clones in this sample may be carry-over from other donors' samples. The CDR3 DNA reads TGTGCCAGCAGCCTCCGGCAGGGCCTCCAAGAGACCCAGTACTTC. It encodes CASSLRQGLQETQYF.